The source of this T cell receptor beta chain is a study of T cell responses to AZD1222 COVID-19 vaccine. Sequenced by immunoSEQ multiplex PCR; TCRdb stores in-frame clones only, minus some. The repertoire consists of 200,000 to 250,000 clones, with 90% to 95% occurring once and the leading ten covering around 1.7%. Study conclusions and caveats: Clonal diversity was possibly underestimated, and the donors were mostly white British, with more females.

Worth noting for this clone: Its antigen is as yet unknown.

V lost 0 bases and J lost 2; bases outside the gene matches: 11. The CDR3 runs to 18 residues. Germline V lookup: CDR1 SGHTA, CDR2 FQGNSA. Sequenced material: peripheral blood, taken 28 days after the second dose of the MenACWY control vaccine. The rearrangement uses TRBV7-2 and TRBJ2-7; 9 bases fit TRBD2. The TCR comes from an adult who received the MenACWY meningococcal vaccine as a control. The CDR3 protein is CASSLAPEPERGAYEQYF. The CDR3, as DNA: TGTGCCAGCAGCTTAGCCCCCGAGCCAGAGCGGGGGGCCTACGAGCAGTACTTC.